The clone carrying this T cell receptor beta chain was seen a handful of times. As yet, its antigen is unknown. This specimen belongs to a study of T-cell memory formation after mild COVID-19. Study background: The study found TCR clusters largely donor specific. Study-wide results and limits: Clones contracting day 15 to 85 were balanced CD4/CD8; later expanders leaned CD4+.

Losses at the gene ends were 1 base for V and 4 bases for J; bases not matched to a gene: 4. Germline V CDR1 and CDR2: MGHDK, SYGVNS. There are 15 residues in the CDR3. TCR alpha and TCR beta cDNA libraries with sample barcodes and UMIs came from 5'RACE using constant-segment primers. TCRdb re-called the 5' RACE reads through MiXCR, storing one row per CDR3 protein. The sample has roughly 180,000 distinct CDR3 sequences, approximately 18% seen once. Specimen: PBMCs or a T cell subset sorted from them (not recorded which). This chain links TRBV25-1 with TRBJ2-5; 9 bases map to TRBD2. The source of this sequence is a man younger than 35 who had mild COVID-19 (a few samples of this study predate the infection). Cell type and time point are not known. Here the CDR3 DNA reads TGTGCCAGCAGTGAATGGCTAGCGGGGAGAGAGACCCAGTACTTC. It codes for CASSEWLAGRETQYF.